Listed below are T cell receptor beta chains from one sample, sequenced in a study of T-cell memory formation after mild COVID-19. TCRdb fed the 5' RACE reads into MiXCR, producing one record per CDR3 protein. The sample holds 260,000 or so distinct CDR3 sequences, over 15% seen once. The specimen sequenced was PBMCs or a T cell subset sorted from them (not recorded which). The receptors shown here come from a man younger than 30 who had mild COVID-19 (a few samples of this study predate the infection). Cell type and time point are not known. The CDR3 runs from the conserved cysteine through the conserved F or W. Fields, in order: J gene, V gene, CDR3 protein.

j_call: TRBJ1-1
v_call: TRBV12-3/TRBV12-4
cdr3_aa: CASSSTGRYTEAFF

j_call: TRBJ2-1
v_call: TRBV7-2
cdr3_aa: CASSSPSQPYNEQFF

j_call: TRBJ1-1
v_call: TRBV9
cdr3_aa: CASSVTRDGARTEAFF

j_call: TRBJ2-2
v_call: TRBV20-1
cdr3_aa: CSATPRGQGNTGELFF

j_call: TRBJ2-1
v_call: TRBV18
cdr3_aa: CASSPWGLDEQFF

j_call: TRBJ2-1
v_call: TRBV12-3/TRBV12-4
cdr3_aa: CASWGLGFEGPNEQFF

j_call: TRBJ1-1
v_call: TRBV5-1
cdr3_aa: CASSGTGLGTEAFF

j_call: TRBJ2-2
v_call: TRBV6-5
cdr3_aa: CASSPWTGGQDTGELFF

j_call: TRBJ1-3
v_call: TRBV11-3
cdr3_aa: CASSFGGGAGNTIYF

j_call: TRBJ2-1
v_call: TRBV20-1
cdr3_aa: CSARGGEGGQFF

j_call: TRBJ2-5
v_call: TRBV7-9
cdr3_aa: CASRLAGGRETQYF

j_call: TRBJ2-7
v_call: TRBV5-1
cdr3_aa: CASSPGGTGGSSYEQYF

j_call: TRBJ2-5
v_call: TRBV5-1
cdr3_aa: CASSQMVGDQETQYF

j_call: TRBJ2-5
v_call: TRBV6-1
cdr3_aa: CASRENYARTETQYF

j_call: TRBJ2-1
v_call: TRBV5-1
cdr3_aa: CASSLFGVGNSYNEQFF

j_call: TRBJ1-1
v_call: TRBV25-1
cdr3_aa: CASSEWEASGTEAFF

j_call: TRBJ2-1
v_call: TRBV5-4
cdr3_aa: CASSYVAGGQQFF

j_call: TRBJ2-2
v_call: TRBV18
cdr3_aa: CASSPEGTGELFF

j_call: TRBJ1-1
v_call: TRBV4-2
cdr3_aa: CASSLLQGMNTEAFF

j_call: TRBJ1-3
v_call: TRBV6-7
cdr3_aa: CASSYLWTGRGNTIYF

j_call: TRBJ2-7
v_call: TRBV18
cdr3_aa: CASSPQESSSYEQYF

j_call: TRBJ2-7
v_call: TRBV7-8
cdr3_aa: CASSLPPYEQYF